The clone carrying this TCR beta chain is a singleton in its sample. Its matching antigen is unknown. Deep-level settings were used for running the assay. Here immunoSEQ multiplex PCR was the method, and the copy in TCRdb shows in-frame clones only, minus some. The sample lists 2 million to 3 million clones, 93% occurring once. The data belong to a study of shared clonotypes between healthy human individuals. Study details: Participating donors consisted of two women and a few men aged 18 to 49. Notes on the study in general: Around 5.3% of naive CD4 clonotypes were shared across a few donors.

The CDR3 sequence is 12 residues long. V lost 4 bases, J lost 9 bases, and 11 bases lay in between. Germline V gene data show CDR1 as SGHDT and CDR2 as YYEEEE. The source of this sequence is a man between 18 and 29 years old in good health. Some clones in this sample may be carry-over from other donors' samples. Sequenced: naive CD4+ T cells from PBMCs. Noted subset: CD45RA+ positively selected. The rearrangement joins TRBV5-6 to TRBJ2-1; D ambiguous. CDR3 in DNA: TGTGCCAGCAGCCTCCTGCAGAGTGAGCAGTTCTTC. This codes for CASSLLQSEQFF. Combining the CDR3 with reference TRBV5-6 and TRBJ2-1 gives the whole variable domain DAGVTQSPTHLIKTRGQQVTLRCSPKSGHDTVSWYQQALGQGPQFIFQYYEEEERQRGNFPDRFSGHQFPNYSSELNVNALLLGDSALYLCASSLLQSEQFFGPGTRLTVL.